The next 13 T cell receptor beta chains were all read from a single sample in a study of T-cell reconstitution after alpha-beta-depleted transplantation in children. Construction of the TCRbeta library involved unique molecular identifiers. TCRdb ran MiXCR on the PCR reads and lists one entry per CDR3 protein. The table lists a few hundred thousand distinct CDR3 sequences, more than 20% of them singletons. This specimen consisted of PBMCs, obtained before TCRalphabeta/CD19-depleted stem cell transplant. Receptor source: a boy under two years old with Wiskott-Aldrich syndrome, due to receive a stem cell transplant.

This clonotype was picked up many times. The junction departs from germline at one end; a sequencing error may be responsible. DNA of the CDR3: TGTGCCAGCAGTTTGGTCGGTTCCACCTACGAGCAGTACTTC. Its protein is CASSLVGSTYEQYF. This chain links TRBV5-1 with TRBJ2-7; no reliable D call. CDR1 and CDR2 (germline): SGHRS, YFSETQ. CDR3 size: 14 residues.

The gene calls are TRBV29-1 and TRBJ2-3; 7 bases fit TRBD1. The V gene end was trimmed by 2 bases and the J gene end by 6 bases; junction bases not matched to a gene: 8. Per the germline V gene, CDR1 is SQVTM and CDR2 is ANQGSEA. The length of the CDR3 is 14 residues. The CDR3 sequence is CSVERGRVKDTQYF. The DNA of the CDR3 is TGCAGCGTTGAAAGGGGGCGCGTTAAGGATACGCAGTATTTT.

The V call is TRBV5-1, the J call TRBJ1-1; D uncertain. CDR1 SGHRS and CDR2 YFSETQ come from the germline V gene. CDR3 size: 16 residues. Trimming pared 5 bases from V and 5 bases from J, leaving 22 bases between. CDR3 in DNA: TGCGCCAGCAGTCATACCCTGGACGGGGATGGGACTGAAGCTTTCTTT. It translates to CASSHTLDGDGTEAFF.

This clonotype was observed a handful of times. The rearrangement uses TRBV9 and TRBJ1-1; D is uncertain. Per the germline V gene, CDR1 is SGDLS and CDR2 is YYNGEE. The CDR3 spans 14 residues. Trimming removed 0 bases from V and 1 base from J, with 7 bases in between. CDR3 nucleotides: TGTGCCAGCAGCGTAGCGGCGGGGAACACTGAAGCTTTCTTT. This encodes CASSVAAGNTEAFF.

V is TRBV7-9 and J is TRBJ2-7; D tentatively fits TRBD1 or TRBD2 (5 bases each). This CDR3 spans 15 amino acids. The V and J ends lost 2 bases and 1 base respectively, with 12 bases between them. Germline assignment: CDR1 SEHNR and CDR2 FQNEAQ (reference sequence). CDR3 nucleotides: TGTGCCAGCAGCTTACAAGGGACCGATTCCTACGAGCAGTACTTC. This sequence encodes CASSLQGTDSYEQYF.

This clonotype was seen a few times. The genes are TRBV29-1 and TRBJ2-7; the D gene could be TRBD1 or TRBD2 (5 bases each). CDR1 and CDR2 from the germline V gene are SQVTM and ANQGSEA. The CDR3 loop spans 10 amino acids. Between the trimmed V and J ends, which lost 7 bases and 4 bases, there was a span of 8 bases. Written as DNA, the CDR3 is TGCAGCGCTGGGACGTACGAGCAGTACTTC. Protein product: CSAGTYEQYF.

This clonotype was detected only a few times. The gene calls are TRBV28 and TRBJ2-1, with D possibly being TRBD2 (5 bases). This CDR3 contains 16 residues. V lost 7 bases and J 0 bases, leaving 16 bases between the germline ends. The germline gives CDR1 MDHEN, CDR2 SYDVKM. The CDR3 DNA sequence: TGTGCCAGCACCTCCTCAGCGGCCAACTCCTACAATGAGCAGTTCTTC. This sequence encodes CASTSSAANSYNEQFF.

The CDR3 protein is CASSQQGRTEAFF. The CDR3 nucleotides read TGTGCCAGCAGCCAACAGGGAAGGACTGAAGCTTTCTTT. This rearrangement joins TRBV7-3 to TRBJ1-1; a weak D match, TRBD1 (6 bases). Germline V lookup: CDR1 SGHTA, CDR2 FQGTGA. V was pared by 5 bases and J by 5 bases, with 12 bases between. The CDR3 consists of 13 residues.

This clonotype has only a few counts. This chain links TRBV6-2 or TRBV6-3 with TRBJ1-5; a possible D gene is TRBD1 (5 bases). This CDR3 contains 14 residues. Germline V gene lookup returns CDR1 MNHEY and CDR2 SVGEGT. V was pared by 2 bases and J by 7 bases, with 12 bases between. The CDR3 nucleotides are TGTGCCAGCAGTTACGGGGCAAGAGGACAGCCCCAGCATTTT. Its translation: CASSYGARGQPQHF.

The rearrangement links TRBV7-2 to TRBJ2-3, with TRBD1 identical over 7 bases. Looked up from germline, CDR1 is SGHTA and CDR2 is FQGNSA. This CDR3 spans 16 amino acids. The trim removed 6 bases at V and 6 bases at J, leaving 15 bases unmatched. The CDR3 DNA follows: TGTGCCAGCAGTCCCTCATCCGACAGGGCCATGGATACGCAGTATTTT. It yields the protein CASSPSSDRAMDTQYF.

This clonotype was recorded a few times. This chain joins TRBV6-5 and TRBJ2-7, with D possibly TRBD2 on 5 matching bases. Trimming cost V 6 bases and J 7 bases, with 19 bases left between them. Germline V lookup: CDR1 MNHEY, CDR2 SVGAGI. CDR3 length: 14 residues. The CDR3 DNA sequence: TGTGCCAGCAGATTAGGTCTCCCAGGCGGGGAGCAGTACTTC. Amino acid sequence: CASRLGLPGGEQYF.

This clonotype was seen a handful of times. The genes are TRBV12-3 or TRBV12-4 and TRBJ1-4, with 9 bases fitting TRBD1. The CDR3 totals 15 residues. The trim removed 4 bases at V and 12 bases at J, leaving 12 bases unmatched. CDR3 DNA sequence: TGTGCCAGCAGTTCCCCCGGGACAGGGCTTGCGGAACTGTTTTTT. This encodes CASSSPGTGLAELFF.

V usage is TRBV5-1 and J usage is TRBJ2-1; D is uncertain. The CDR3 contains 14 residues. Germline lookup yields CDR1 SGHRS and CDR2 YFSETQ. Trimming left V 2 bases short and J 3 bases short, with 9 bases between. The DNA of the CDR3 is TGCGCCAGCAGCTTCGACCGAGACTACAATGAGCAGTTCTTC. It specifies CASSFDRDYNEQFF. The full variable domain, completed using reference TRBV5-1 and TRBJ2-1, is KAGVTQTPRYLIKTRGQQVTLSCSPISGHRSVSWYQQTPGQGLQFLFEYFSETQRNKGNFPGRFSGRQFSNSRSEMNVSTLELGDSALYLCASSFDRDYNEQFFGPGTRLTVL.